This TCR beta chain derives from a study of blood T cell repertoires in COVID-19. Study information: COVID-19 samples, acute and convalescent, were from the United States, Italy and Spain. Nucleic acid was either cDNA or gDNA, and it came from T cells, B-cell-depleted T cells, or PBMCs.

V shed 2 bases, J shed 4 bases, and the junction held 8 bases outside the gene matches. Germline-derived CDR1 and CDR2 are SGHRS and YFSETQ. The CDR3 is 15 residues long. Original processing methods: The authors estimated nucleated cell counts from reference gene primer amplification. The method was immunoSEQ multiplex PCR; TCRdb's version includes in-frame clones alone and lacks a portion of them. V and J calls and clone size are as listed in that table; D and trimming were resolved from the DNA. Of roughly 62,000 clones listed, more than 60% are singletons. This clonotype was sampled from a woman of 80 years or more with active or convalescent COVID-19. The sequenced material came from peripheral blood. V and J are TRBV5-1 and TRBJ1-2; TRBD1 aligns across 7 bases. The CDR3 spells CASSFAGDSPYGYTF. As DNA, the CDR3 is TGCGCCAGCAGCTTTGCCGGGGACAGTCCCTATGGCTACACCTTC.